These 6 T cell receptor beta chains share one sample of origin, sequenced in a study of T cells in localized non-small cell lung cancer. Clones were read by immunoSEQ multiplex PCR, and TCRdb kept only the in-frame ones, dropping some. The sample holds 17,000 or so clones, around 82% seen once. The source was peripheral blood, collected before any cancer treatment. The receptors derive from a male donor aged 60 or over with stage III lung adenocarcinoma.

This clone has just one count. This CDR3 reads CASSKQGNTEAFF. Here the CDR3 DNA reads TGTGCCAGCAGCAAACAGGGGAACACTGAAGCTTTCTTT. This chain joins TRBV14 and TRBJ1-1; D is perhaps TRBD1 (6 bases). Germline V gene data show CDR1 as SGHDN and CDR2 as FVKESK. CDR3 length equals 13 residues. The V and J ends lost 5 bases and 1 base respectively, with 8 bases between them.

The chain is built from TRBV30 and TRBJ2-1, with D possibly being TRBD2 (6 bases). CDR3 length: 14 residues. The V gene lost 4 bases and the J gene lost 3 bases, with 13 bases spanning the gap. The germline CDR1 and CDR2 sequences are GTSNPN and SVGIG (reference sequence). The CDR3 reads CAWKRGGFYNEQFF. CDR3 bases: TGTGCCTGGAAAAGGGGAGGTTTCTACAATGAGCAGTTCTTC. Full variable domain (rest looked up from reference TRBV30 and TRBJ2-1): SQTIHQWPATLVQPVGSPLSLECTVEGTSNPNLYWYRQAAGRGLQLLFYSVGIGQISSEVPQNLSASRPQDRQFILSSKKLLLSDSGFYLCAWKRGGFYNEQFFGPGTRLTVL.

V usage is TRBV2 and J usage is TRBJ2-1; 15 positions agree with TRBD2. The germline CDR1 and CDR2 sequences are SNHLY and FYNNEI. This CDR3 spans 14 amino acids. The ends lost 6 bases at V and 9 bases at J; junction bases unmatched: 3. The CDR3 DNA sequence: TGTGCCAGCAGGGGACTAGCGGGGGGTGGTGAGCAGTTCTTC. Translated, it gives CASRGLAGGGEQFF.

The V gene is TRBV21-1, the J gene TRBJ2-6; the table gives TRBD2 as D, unverified against the DNA. TRBV21-1 is termed a pseudogene. This CDR3 spans 18 amino acids. Here the CDR3 reads CASSKGRGAGSGANVLTF. The CDR3 coding sequence is TGTGCCAGCAGCAAAGGGAGGGGCGCGGGGTCTGGGGCCAACGTCCTGACTTTC.

This clone showed up just once. The V and J genes are TRBV2 and TRBJ1-2; D ambiguous. CDR1 is SNHLY and CDR2 is FYNNEI in the germline V gene. Deletions cut 3 bases from V and 4 bases from J, with 6 bases between. There are 12 residues in the CDR3. The DNA for the CDR3 is TGTGCCAGCAGTGAGGACGGCTATGGCTACACCTTC. Its translation: CASSEDGYGYTF.

This chain joins TRBV16 and TRBJ1-4; D unresolved. This CDR3 has 17 amino acids. Trimming took 0 bases from V and 2 from J, leaving 13 bases between them. Germline CDR1 and CDR2: KGHSY and FQNENV. CDR3 bases: TGTGCCAGCAGCCAATCGATCTCCGGAGGCACTAATGAAAAACTGTTTTTT. The encoded protein is CASSQSISGGTNEKLFF.